The 23 T cell receptor beta chains below all came from one sample that was sequenced in a study of cytomegalovirus exposure and HLA in healthy donors. This PCR relied on a set of 60 Vbeta primers and 13 Jbeta primers. Sequencing was performed with immunoSEQ multiplex PCR; in TCRdb, only in-frame clones are kept and a portion is missing. Among 150,000 to 200,000 clones listed, roughly 77% were seen once. The specimen sequenced was PBMCs. Receptors originate from a man aged 45-60 years in good health and CMV-seropositive.

The chain uses TRBV5-1 and TRBJ2-2, with no clear D. The CDR3 consists of 12 residues. From germline, CDR1 is SGHRS and CDR2 YFSETQ. The germline V and J ends were trimmed by 3 bases and 3 bases, with 3 bases remaining between them. The CDR3 here is CASSSDTGELFF. The CDR3 DNA is TGCGCCAGCAGCTCAGACACCGGGGAGCTGTTTTTT.

The J gene is TRBJ1-2, the V gene TRBV7-2; D is perhaps TRBD1 (6 bases). V gave up 5 bases and J gave up 2 bases, with 27 bases separating them. CDR3 length: 19 amino acids. Germline values: CDR1 SGHTA, CDR2 FQGNSA. CDR3 amino acids: CASSPSGGRARGANYGYTF. The DNA of the CDR3 is TGTGCCAGCAGCCCTAGTGGGGGCAGGGCGAGAGGGGCAAACTATGGCTACACCTTC.

The rearrangement links TRBV9 to TRBJ2-7, with a weak D call TRBD1 (6 bases). The V end was cut by 0 bases, the J end by 3 bases, with 13 bases between. Germline V gives CDR1 SGDLS, CDR2 YYNGEE. The CDR3 length is 15 residues. CDR3 sequence reads: CASSVGAGAGYEQYF. The CDR3 DNA follows: TGTGCCAGCAGCGTAGGAGCAGGGGCCGGCTACGAGCAGTACTTC.

This rearrangement joins TRBV5-1 to TRBJ1-1, with D perhaps TRBD1 (5 bases). The CDR3 is 13 amino acids. V was cut by 6 bases and J by 5 bases, with 14 bases left in between. Germline V gene data show CDR1 as SGHRS and CDR2 as YFSETQ. The CDR3 DNA reads TGCGCCAGCACGAGTCAAGGGGCAACTGAAGCTTTCTTT. This sequence encodes CASTSQGATEAFF.

The chain uses TRBV4-3 and TRBJ1-5, with D unclear. There are 16 residues in the CDR3. Germline values: CDR1 LGHNA, CDR2 YSLEER. Trimming pared 0 bases from V and 4 bases from J, leaving 13 bases between. Here the CDR3 reads CASSQDGTVKNQPQHF. The CDR3 region has the DNA TGCGCCAGCAGCCAAGATGGCACAGTTAAAAATCAGCCCCAGCATTTT.

The chain is built from TRBV7-2 and TRBJ1-1; possibly TRBD1 for D (5 bases). Trimming cost V 2 bases and J 6 bases, with 16 bases left between them. The CDR3 spans 15 residues. Germline V gene lookup returns CDR1 SGHTA and CDR2 FQGNSA. CDR3 amino acids: CASSLRQGRPAEAFF. The CDR3 bases are TGTGCCAGCAGCTTACGGCAGGGAAGGCCCGCTGAAGCTTTCTTT.

This chain joins TRBV7-8 and TRBJ2-1; TRBD1 is a possible D gene (6 bases). Germline V CDR1 and CDR2: SGHVS, FQNEAQ. This CDR3 region has 16 residues. Trimming left V 0 bases short and J 3 bases short, with 12 bases between. CDR3 sequence: CASSLAGTHGYNEQFF. CDR3 DNA: TGTGCCAGCAGCTTAGCCGGGACACACGGCTACAATGAGCAGTTCTTC.

This chain joins TRBV6-1 and TRBJ2-7; the D is unclear. Germline V gene sequence: CDR1 MNHNS, CDR2 SASEGT. Trimming stripped 2 bases from V and 3 bases from J, with 8 bases between. This CDR3 has 13 amino acids. The CDR3 loop reads CASSEQAHYEQYF. The DNA for the CDR3 is TGTGCCAGCAGTGAACAGGCCCACTACGAGCAGTACTTC.

The gene calls are TRBV7-6 and TRBJ2-1, with 8 bases matching TRBD2. The CDR3 sequence is 14 residues long. Germline V gives CDR1 SGHVS, CDR2 FNYEAQ. With 10 bases clipped from V and 7 bases from J, the junction kept 12 bases outside the gene matches. The CDR3 nucleotides read TGTGCCACCGCGGAAGGCGGGGGGCGGAATGAGCAGTTCTTC. Translated, it gives CATAEGGGRNEQFF.

This chain connects TRBV14 to TRBJ2-1, with D perhaps matching TRBD1 (5 bases). Germline CDR1 and CDR2: SGHDN and FVKESK. There are 15 residues in the CDR3. V lost 4 bases to trimming and J lost 2 bases, with 12 bases between them. This chain's CDR3 is CASSPRVLAYNEQFF. CDR3 coding DNA: TGTGCCAGCAGCCCCAGGGTATTGGCCTACAATGAGCAGTTCTTC.

This clone was detected once. Here the CDR3 reads CASSLQGAYNEQFF. The CDR3 DNA follows: TGTGCCAGCAGCTTACAGGGGGCCTACAATGAGCAGTTCTTC. The chain has TRBV7-3 and TRBJ2-1, with TRBD1 matching 7 bases. This CDR3 is built from 14 residues. Germline-derived CDR1 and CDR2 are SGHTA and FQGTGA. J gave up 2 bases and V 2 bases, and 0 bases lay outside the gene matches.

This clone was counted only a few times. The chain has TRBV6-5 and TRBJ2-3, with D possibly matching TRBD2 (6 bases). With 7 bases removed from V and 3 bases from J, the gap between germline ends came to 14 bases. CDR1 MNHEY and CDR2 SVGAGI come from the germline V gene. The CDR3 consists of 14 residues. The CDR3 region is CASTDWRETDTQYF. DNA for the CDR3: TGTGCCAGCACCGACTGGAGGGAAACAGATACGCAGTATTTT.

CDR3: CASSVGDTGTDTQYF. The CDR3 nucleotides read TGTGCCAGCAGCGTAGGGGACACCGGCACAGATACGCAGTATTTT. The chain is built from TRBV9 and TRBJ2-3, with D tentatively TRBD1 (6 bases). CDR3 length: 15 residues. V was pared by 0 bases and J by 1 base, with 9 bases between. The germline V gene encodes CDR1 SGDLS and CDR2 YYNGEE.

The chain joins TRBV5-4 to TRBJ2-7; 8 nucleotides line up with TRBD1. Germline V gives CDR1 SGHNT, CDR2 YYREEE (reference sequence). The CDR3 consists of 15 residues. J gave up 0 bases and V 0 bases, and 2 bases lay outside the gene matches. The CDR3 sequence is CASSLGGQGSYEQYF. CDR3 coding DNA: TGTGCCAGCAGCTTGGGAGGACAGGGCTCCTACGAGCAGTACTTC.

This chain connects TRBV2 to TRBJ2-1; 8 nucleotides line up with TRBD2. There are 14 residues in the CDR3. Germline CDR1 and CDR2: SNHLY and FYNNEI. Trimming cost V 5 bases and J 7 bases; bases outside gene matches: 7. The DNA of the CDR3 is TGTGCCAGCAGTCAAGGACTAGCCGGGAATGAGCAGTTCTTC. It encodes CASSQGLAGNEQFF. The whole variable domain, remainder taken from reference TRBV2 and TRBJ2-1, is EPEVTQTPSHQVTQMGQEVILRCVPISNHLYFYWYRQILGQKVEFLVSFYNNEISEKSEIFDDQFSVERPDGSNFTLKIRSTKLEDSAMYFCASSQGLAGNEQFFGPGTRLTVL.

The V and J genes are TRBV4-2 and TRBJ1-4; D remains unclear. The V gene lost 1 base and the J gene lost 5 bases, with 11 bases spanning the gap. CDR1 and CDR2 from the germline V gene are LGHNA and YNFKEQ. The CDR3 length is 15 residues. The CDR3 DNA follows: TGTGCCAGCAGCCAAGGTAGAACGTCGAATGAAAAACTGTTTTTT. Protein sequence: CASSQGRTSNEKLFF.

V and J are TRBV5-4 and TRBJ1-1; D is possibly TRBD1 (5 bases). CDR3 size: 15 residues. CDR1 SGHNT and CDR2 YYREEE come from the germline V gene (reference sequence). V was shortened by 0 bases and J by 0 bases, with 9 bases between the two germline ends. The chain's CDR3 is CASSLGKGVNTEAFF. DNA of the CDR3: TGTGCCAGCAGCTTGGGAAAAGGGGTGAACACTGAAGCTTTCTTT.

This clone was observed a few times. The genes are TRBV19 and TRBJ2-5; 11 bases match TRBD2. The germline CDR1 and CDR2 sequences are LNHDA and SQIVND (reference sequence). V was clipped by 4 bases and J by 7 bases; unmatched bases: 5. The CDR3 runs 14 residues. CDR3 amino acids: CASSTTSGAPTQYF. CDR3 sequence (DNA): TGTGCCAGTAGTACGACTAGCGGGGCACCGACCCAGTACTTC.

The chain has TRBV10-3 and TRBJ2-1, with 13 bases identical to TRBD2. V gave up 6 bases and J gave up 8 bases; unmatched junction bases: 13. The CDR3 is made up of 17 amino acids. Per germline, CDR1 ENHRY and CDR2 SYGVKD. The CDR3 reads CAISGGTSGEHRDEQFF. The DNA of the CDR3 is TGTGCCATCAGCGGAGGGACTAGCGGGGAACATAGAGATGAGCAGTTCTTC.

This sequence joins TRBV5-1 and TRBJ2-1; 8 bases map to TRBD2. The CDR3 sequence is 13 residues long. Trimming cost V 2 bases and J 9 bases; bases outside gene matches: 4. CDR1 is SGHRS and CDR2 is YFSETQ in the germline V gene. The CDR3 sequence: CASSLRGGTEQFF. DNA for the CDR3: TGCGCCAGCAGCTTACGGGGGGGCACTGAGCAGTTCTTC.

The chain combines TRBV6-1 with TRBJ1-1, with 8 bases fitting TRBD1. Per germline, CDR1 MNHNS and CDR2 SASEGT. Trimming took 4 bases from V and 1 from J; bases not matched to a gene: 5. The CDR3 totals 15 residues. In DNA form, the CDR3 reads TGTGCCAGCAGTGGTACAGGGGGTGGGAACACTGAAGCTTTCTTT. Protein product: CASSGTGGGNTEAFF.

This clone was detected only once. The rearrangement links TRBV29-1 to TRBJ1-5, with no clear D. This CDR3 region has 13 residues. CDR1 is SQVTM and CDR2 is ANQGSEA in the germline V gene. The V gene lost 0 bases and the J gene lost 0 bases, with 3 bases spanning the gap. In nucleotides, the CDR3 is TGCAGCGTTGAAGATAATAGCAATCAGCCCCAGCATTTT. This sequence encodes CSVEDNSNQPQHF.

There are a few counts of this clone. The chain carries TRBV25-1 and TRBJ2-2; no clear D gene. CDR3 length: 15 residues. V lost 2 bases and J 1 base, leaving 8 bases between the germline ends. Germline V gene lookup returns CDR1 MGHDK and CDR2 SYGVNS. The CDR3 coding sequence is TGTGCCAGCAGTGAAACCCGACAGAACACCGGGGAGCTGTTTTTT. It yields the protein CASSETRQNTGELFF.